These 5 T cell receptor beta chains were all obtained from the same sample, sequenced in a study of cytomegalovirus exposure and HLA in healthy donors. 13 Jbeta primers and 60 Vbeta primers were used for the PCR. Measured with immunoSEQ multiplex PCR; TCRdb has only the in-frame clones, and not every one. The table includes about 78,000 clones, around 58% detected once. Sequenced material: PBMCs. Every receptor here comes from a young man in good health and CMV-seropositive.

The gene calls are TRBV28 and TRBJ2-1, with TRBD1 matching over 7 bases. The CDR3 contains 14 residues. V was pared by 4 bases and J by 4 bases, with 4 bases of the junction left unmatched. Germline V gene sequence: CDR1 MDHEN, CDR2 SYDVKM. The CDR3 sequence is CASSSRDRYNEQFF. The DNA for the CDR3 is TGTGCCAGCAGTTCCCGGGACAGATACAATGAGCAGTTCTTC.

This clone has more than one count but fewer than ten. V and J are TRBV19 and TRBJ1-3; the match to TRBD1 covers 7 bases. The trim removed 3 bases at V and 2 bases at J, leaving 4 bases unmatched. Germline V gives CDR1 LNHDA, CDR2 SQIVND (reference sequence). The CDR3 runs 15 residues. The chain's CDR3 is CASSMRDSPGNTIYF. CDR3 DNA: TGTGCCAGTAGTATGCGGGACAGCCCTGGAAACACCATATATTTT.

This sequence joins TRBV7-2 and TRBJ2-3; no clear D gene. Germline CDR1 SGHTA, CDR2 FQGNSA. Trimming cost V 3 bases and J 4 bases, with 5 bases left between them. The CDR3 totals 12 residues. CDR3 nucleotides: TGTGCCAGCAGCTTTCCGTCAGATACGCAGTATTTT. This sequence encodes CASSFPSDTQYF. Supplemented by reference TRBV7-2 and TRBJ2-3, the full variable domain reads GAGVSQSPSNKVTEKGKDVELRCDPISGHTALYWYRQSLGQGLEFLIYFQGNSAPDKSGLPSDRFSAERTGGSVSTLTIQRTQQEDSAVYLCASSFPSDTQYFGPGTRLTVL.

The rearrangement joins TRBV19 to TRBJ2-1; 10 positions match TRBD1. The CDR3 spans 16 residues. CDR1 is LNHDA, CDR2 SQIVND, per germline (reference sequence). V shed 5 bases, J shed 5 bases, and the junction held 9 bases outside the gene matches. CDR3 protein: CASSPTLGTGDNEQFF. CDR3 nucleotide sequence: TGTGCCAGTAGTCCAACCTTGGGGACAGGGGACAATGAGCAGTTCTTC.

The chain employs TRBV27 and TRBJ2-2; a possible D gene is TRBD2 (5 bases). CDR3 length: 15 amino acids. Germline assignment: CDR1 MNHEY and CDR2 SMNVEV (reference sequence). With 6 bases removed from V and 1 base from J, the gap between germline ends came to 12 bases. The CDR3 DNA reads as TGTGCCAGCAGCCTCGAGGCGGGGAACACCGGGGAGCTGTTTTTT. It encodes CASSLEAGNTGELFF.